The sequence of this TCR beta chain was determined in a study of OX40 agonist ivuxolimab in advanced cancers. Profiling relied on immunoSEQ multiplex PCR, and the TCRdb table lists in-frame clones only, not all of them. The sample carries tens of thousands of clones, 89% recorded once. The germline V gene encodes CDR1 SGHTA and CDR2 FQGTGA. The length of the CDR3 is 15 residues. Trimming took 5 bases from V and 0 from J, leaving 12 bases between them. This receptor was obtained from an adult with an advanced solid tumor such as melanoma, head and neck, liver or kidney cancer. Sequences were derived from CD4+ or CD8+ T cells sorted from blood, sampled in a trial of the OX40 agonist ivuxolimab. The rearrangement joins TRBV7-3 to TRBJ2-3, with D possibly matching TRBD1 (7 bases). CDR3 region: CASSQQGTSTDTQYF. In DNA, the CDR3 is TGTGCCAGCAGCCAACAGGGGACTAGCACAGATACGCAGTATTTT. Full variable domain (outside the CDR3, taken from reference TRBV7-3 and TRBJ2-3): GAGVSQTPSNKVTEKGKYVELRCDPISGHTALYWYRQSLGQGPEFLIYFQGTGAADDSGLPNDRFFAVRPEGSVSTLKIQRTERGDSAVYLCASSQQGTSTDTQYFGPGTRLTVL.